The following is a T cell receptor beta chain sequence with its context. Antigen unknown. The germline V gene encodes CDR1 LNHNV and CDR2 YYDKDF (reference sequence). The CDR3 length is 14 residues. The germline V and J ends were trimmed by 0 bases and 5 bases, with 10 bases remaining between them. Each CDR3 protein is one row after TCRdb ran MiXCR on the 5' RACE reads. The sample shows a few hundred thousand distinct CDR3 sequences, 9% to 15% of them seen only once. This sample was included in a study of identical twins. Study-wide results and caveats: Cross-sectional statistical analysis was relied on for the conclusions, without the same donors being followed.

Healthy Caucasians, and only they, were the donors. The sample also formed part of further work on yellow fever vaccine responses in identical twins.

Sequenced material: CD8+ T cells sorted from blood. The genes are TRBV15 and TRBJ2-5, with D possibly TRBD1 on 5 matching bases. The TCR was taken from a young woman in good health. For the CDR3, the DNA is TGTGCCACCAGCAGAGATAGGGGCGTGGAGACCCAGTACTTC. The encoded protein is CATSRDRGVETQYF.